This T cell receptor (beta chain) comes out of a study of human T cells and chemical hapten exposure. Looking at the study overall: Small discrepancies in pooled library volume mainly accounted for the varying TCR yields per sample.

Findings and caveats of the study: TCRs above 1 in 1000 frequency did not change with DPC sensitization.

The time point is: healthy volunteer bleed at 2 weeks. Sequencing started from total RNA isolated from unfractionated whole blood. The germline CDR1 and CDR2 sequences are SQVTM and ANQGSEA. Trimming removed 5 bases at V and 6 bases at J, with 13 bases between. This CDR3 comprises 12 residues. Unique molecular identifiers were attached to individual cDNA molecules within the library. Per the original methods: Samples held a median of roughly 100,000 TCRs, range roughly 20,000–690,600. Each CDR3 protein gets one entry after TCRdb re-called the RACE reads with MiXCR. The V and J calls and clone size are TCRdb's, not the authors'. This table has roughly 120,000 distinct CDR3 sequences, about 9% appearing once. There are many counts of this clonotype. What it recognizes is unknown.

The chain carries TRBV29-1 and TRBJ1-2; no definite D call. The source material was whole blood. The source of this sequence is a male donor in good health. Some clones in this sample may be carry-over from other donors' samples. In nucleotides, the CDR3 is TGCAGCGTTATGACACCCACGAATGGCTACACCTTC. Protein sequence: CSVMTPTNGYTF.